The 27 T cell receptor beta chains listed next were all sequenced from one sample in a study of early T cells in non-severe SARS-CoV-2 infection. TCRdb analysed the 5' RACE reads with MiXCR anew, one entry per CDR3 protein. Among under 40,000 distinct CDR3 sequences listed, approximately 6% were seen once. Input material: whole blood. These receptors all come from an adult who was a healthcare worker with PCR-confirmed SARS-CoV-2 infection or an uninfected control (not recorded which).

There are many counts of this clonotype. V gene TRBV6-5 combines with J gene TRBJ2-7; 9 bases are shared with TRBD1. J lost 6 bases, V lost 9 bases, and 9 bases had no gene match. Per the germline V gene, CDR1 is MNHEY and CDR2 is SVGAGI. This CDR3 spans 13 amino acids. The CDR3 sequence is CASHPGQGGEQYF. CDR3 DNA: TGTGCCAGTCATCCGGGACAGGGAGGCGAGCAGTACTTC.

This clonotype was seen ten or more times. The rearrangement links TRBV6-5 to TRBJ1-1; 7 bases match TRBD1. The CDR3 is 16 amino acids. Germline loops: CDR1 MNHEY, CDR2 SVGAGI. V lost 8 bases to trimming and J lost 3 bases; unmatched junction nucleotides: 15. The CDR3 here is CASGHDRALGDTEAFF. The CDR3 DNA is TGTGCCAGCGGGCACGACAGGGCCCTTGGGGACACTGAAGCTTTCTTT.

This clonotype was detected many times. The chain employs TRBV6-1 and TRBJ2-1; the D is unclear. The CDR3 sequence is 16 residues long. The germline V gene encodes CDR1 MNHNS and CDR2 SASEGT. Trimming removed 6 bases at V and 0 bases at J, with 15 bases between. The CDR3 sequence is CASRSSAVSSYNEQFF. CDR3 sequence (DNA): TGTGCCAGCAGATCCTCGGCGGTGAGCTCCTACAATGAGCAGTTCTTC.

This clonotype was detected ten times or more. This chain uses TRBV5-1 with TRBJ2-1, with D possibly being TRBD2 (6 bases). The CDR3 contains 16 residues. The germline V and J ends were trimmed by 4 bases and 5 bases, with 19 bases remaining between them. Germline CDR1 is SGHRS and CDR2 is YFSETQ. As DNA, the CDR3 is TGCGCCAGCAGCGGGGGACTCCCCCCGGTACACAATGAGCAGTTCTTC. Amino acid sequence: CASSGGLPPVHNEQFF. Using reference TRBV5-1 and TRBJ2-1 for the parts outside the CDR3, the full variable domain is KAGVTQTPRYLIKTRGQQVTLSCSPISGHRSVSWYQQTPGQGLQFLFEYFSETQRNKGNFPGRFSGRQFSNSRSEMNVSTLELGDSALYLCASSGGLPPVHNEQFFGPGTRLTVL.

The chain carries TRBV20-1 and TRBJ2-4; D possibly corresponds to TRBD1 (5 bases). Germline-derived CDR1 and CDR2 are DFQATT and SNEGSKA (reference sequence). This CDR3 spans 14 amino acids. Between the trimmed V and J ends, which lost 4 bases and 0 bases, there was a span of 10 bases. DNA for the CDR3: TGCAGTGCTACACCCGACAGAGCCAAAAACATTCAGTACTTC. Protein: CSATPDRAKNIQYF.

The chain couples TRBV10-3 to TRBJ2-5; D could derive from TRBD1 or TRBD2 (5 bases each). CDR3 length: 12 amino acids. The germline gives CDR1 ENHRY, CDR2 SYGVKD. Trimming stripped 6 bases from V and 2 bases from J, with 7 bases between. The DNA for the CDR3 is TGTGCCATCAGGGGACGTCAAGAGACCCAGTACTTC. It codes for CAIRGRQETQYF.

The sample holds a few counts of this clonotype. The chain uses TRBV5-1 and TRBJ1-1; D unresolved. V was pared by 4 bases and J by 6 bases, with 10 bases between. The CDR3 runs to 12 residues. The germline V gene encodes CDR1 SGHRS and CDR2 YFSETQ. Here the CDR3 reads CASSPSGAEAFF. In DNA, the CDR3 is TGCGCCAGCAGCCCTTCTGGAGCTGAAGCTTTCTTT.

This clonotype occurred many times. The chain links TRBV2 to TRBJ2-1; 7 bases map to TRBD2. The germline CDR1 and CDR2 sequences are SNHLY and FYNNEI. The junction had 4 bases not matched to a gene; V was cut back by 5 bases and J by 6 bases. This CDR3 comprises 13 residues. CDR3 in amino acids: CASSKRLANEQFF. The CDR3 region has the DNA TGTGCCAGCAGTAAGCGACTAGCCAATGAGCAGTTCTTC. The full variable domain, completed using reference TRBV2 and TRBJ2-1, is EPEVTQTPSHQVTQMGQEVILRCVPISNHLYFYWYRQILGQKVEFLVSFYNNEISEKSEIFDDQFSVERPDGSNFTLKIRSTKLEDSAMYFCASSKRLANEQFFGPGTRLTVL.

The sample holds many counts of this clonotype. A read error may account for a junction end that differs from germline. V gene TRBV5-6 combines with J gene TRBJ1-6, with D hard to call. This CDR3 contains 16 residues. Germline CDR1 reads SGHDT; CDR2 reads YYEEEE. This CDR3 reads CASSLRGSSYNSPLHF. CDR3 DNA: TGTGCCAGCAGCTTGCGGGGAAGCTCCTATAATTCACCCCTCCATTTT.

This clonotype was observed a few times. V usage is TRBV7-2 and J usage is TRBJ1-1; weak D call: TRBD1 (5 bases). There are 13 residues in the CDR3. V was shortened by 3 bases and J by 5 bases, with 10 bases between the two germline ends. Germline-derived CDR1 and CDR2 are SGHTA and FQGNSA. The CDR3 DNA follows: TGTGCCAGCAGCTTTGGGGGGAGAACTGAAGCTTTCTTT. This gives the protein CASSFGGRTEAFF.

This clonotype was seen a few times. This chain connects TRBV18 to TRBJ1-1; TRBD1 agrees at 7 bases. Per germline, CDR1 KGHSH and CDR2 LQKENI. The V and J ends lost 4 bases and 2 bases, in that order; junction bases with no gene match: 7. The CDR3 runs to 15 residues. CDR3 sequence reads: CASSRRQGLNTEAFF. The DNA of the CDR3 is TGTGCCAGCTCACGCAGACAGGGTCTAAACACTGAAGCTTTCTTT.

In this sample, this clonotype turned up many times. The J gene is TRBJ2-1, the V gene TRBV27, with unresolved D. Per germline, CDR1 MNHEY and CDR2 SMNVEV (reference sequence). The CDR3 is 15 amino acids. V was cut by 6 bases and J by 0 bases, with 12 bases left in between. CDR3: CASSPARSSYNEQFF. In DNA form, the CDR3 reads TGTGCCAGCAGCCCTGCCCGGAGCTCCTACAATGAGCAGTTCTTC.

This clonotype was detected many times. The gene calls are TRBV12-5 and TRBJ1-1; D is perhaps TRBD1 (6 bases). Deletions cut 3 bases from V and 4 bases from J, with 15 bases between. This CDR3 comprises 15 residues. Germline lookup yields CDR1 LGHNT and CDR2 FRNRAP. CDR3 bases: TGTGCTAGTGGTTTCTTAGGGGGACTTGGCACTGAAGCTTTCTTT. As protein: CASGFLGGLGTEAFF.

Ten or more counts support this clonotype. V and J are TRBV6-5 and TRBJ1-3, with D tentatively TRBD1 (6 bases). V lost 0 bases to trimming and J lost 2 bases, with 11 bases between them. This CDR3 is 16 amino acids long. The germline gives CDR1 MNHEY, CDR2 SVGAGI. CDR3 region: CASSYSGGSTGNTIYF. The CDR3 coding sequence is TGTGCCAGCAGTTACTCGGGGGGCAGCACTGGAAACACCATATATTTT.

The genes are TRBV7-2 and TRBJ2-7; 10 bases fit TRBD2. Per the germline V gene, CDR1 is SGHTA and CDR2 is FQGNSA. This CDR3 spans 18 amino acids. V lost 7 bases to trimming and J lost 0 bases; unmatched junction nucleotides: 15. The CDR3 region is CASTQRASGGYSSYEQYF. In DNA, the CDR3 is TGTGCCAGCACCCAAAGGGCTAGCGGGGGCTACAGCTCCTACGAGCAGTACTTC.

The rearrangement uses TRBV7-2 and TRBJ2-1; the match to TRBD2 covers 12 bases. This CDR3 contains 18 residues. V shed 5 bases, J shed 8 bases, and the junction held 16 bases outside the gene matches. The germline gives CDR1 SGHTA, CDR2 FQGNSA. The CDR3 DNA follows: TGTGCCAGCAGCAAAACTAGCGGGAGGCCCCCCGAACGCTATGAGCAGTTCTTC. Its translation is CASSKTSGRPPERYEQFF.

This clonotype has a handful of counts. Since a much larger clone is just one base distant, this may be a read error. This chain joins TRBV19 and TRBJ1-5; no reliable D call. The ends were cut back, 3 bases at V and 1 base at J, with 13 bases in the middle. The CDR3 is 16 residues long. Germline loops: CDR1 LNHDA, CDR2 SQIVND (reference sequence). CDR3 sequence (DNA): TGTGCCAGTAGTATTCTCTTCCGGGCGAGCAATCAGCCCCAGCATTTT. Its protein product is CASSILFRASNQPQHF.

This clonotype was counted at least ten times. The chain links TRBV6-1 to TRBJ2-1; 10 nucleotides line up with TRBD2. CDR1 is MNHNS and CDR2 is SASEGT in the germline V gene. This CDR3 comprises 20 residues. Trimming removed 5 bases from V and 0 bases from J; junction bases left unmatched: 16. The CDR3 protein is CASSPNGSGRASNSYNEQFF. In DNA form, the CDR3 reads TGTGCCAGCAGTCCGAACGGGAGCGGGAGGGCCTCTAACTCCTACAATGAGCAGTTCTTC.

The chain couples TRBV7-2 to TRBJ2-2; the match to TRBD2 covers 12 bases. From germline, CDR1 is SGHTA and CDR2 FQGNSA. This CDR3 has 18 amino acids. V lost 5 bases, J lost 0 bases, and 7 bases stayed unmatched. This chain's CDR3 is CASSLRLAGAPNTGELFF. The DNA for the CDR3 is TGTGCCAGCAGCCTCCGACTAGCGGGGGCCCCGAACACCGGGGAGCTGTTTTTT. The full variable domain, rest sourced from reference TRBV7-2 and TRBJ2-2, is GAGVSQSPSNKVTEKGKDVELRCDPISGHTALYWYRQSLGQGLEFLIYFQGNSAPDKSGLPSDRFSAERTGGSVSTLTIQRTQQEDSAVYLCASSLRLAGAPNTGELFFGEGSRLTVL.

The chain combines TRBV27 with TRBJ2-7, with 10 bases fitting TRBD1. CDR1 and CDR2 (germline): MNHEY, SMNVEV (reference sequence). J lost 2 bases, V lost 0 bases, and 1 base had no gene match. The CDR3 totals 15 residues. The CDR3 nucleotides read TGTGCCAGCAGTTTATCCGGACAGGGGGCCTACGAGCAGTACTTC. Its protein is CASSLSGQGAYEQYF.

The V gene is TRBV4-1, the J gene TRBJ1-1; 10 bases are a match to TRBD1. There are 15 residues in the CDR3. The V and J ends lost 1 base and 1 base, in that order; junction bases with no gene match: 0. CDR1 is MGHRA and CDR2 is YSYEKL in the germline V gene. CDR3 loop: CASSQGTGGNTEAFF. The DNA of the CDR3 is TGCGCCAGCAGCCAAGGGACAGGGGGGAACACTGAAGCTTTCTTT.

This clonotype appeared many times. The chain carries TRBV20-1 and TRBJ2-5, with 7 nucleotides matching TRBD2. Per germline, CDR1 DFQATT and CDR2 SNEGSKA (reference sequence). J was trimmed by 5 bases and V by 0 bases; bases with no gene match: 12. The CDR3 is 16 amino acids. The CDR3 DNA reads TGCAGTGCTAGAGATAATCTCCGACTAGCTCGTGAGACCCAGTACTTC. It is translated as CSARDNLRLARETQYF.

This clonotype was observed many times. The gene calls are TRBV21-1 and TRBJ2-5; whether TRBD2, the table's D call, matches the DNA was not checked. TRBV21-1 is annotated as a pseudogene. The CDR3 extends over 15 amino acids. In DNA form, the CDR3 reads TGTGCCAGCAGCATTTGGGACTGGAGGGCAGAGACCCAGTACTTC. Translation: CASSIWDWRAETQYF.

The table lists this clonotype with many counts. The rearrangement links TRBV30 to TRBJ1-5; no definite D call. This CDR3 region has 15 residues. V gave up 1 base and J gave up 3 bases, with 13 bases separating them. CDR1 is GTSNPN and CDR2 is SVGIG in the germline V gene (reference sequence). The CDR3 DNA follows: TGTGCCTGGAGTGACCTGGGCGGTTTCAATCAGCCCCAGCATTTT. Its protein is CAWSDLGGFNQPQHF.

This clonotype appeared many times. This CDR3 reads CASSQDPTGQPQHF. In nucleotides, the CDR3 is TGCGCCAGCAGCCAAGACCCGACAGGGCAGCCCCAGCATTTT. This chain connects TRBV4-3 to TRBJ1-5, with 7 bases identical to TRBD1. Germline CDR1 is LGHNA and CDR2 is YSLEER. V shed 0 bases, J shed 7 bases, and the junction held 3 bases outside the gene matches. The length of the CDR3 is 14 residues.

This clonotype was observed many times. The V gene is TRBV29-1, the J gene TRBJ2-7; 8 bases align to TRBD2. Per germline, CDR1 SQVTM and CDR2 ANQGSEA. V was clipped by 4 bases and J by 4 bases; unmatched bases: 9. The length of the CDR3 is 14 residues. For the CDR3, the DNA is TGCAGCGTTGCCAGGGCGGGAGGCCTTTACGAGCAGTACTTC. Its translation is CSVARAGGLYEQYF.

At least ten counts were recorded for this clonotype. CDR3 nucleotides: TGCGCCAGCACCCCGACTGTCGGGACAGGTGGGCATGAGCAGTTCTTC. Its translation: CASTPTVGTGGHEQFF. The chain is built from TRBV5-1 and TRBJ2-1; the match to TRBD1 covers 8 bases. Germline CDR1 and CDR2: SGHRS and YFSETQ. The CDR3 spans 16 residues. With V trimmed by 6 bases and J by 8 bases, 16 bases remained unmatched. Looking up the rest from reference TRBV5-1 and TRBJ2-1 gives the full variable domain: KAGVTQTPRYLIKTRGQQVTLSCSPISGHRSVSWYQQTPGQGLQFLFEYFSETQRNKGNFPGRFSGRQFSNSRSEMNVSTLELGDSALYLCASTPTVGTGGHEQFFGPGTRLTVL.